This T cell receptor beta chain was captured by sequencing in a study of persistence of HIV-infected CD4 T cells. Notes on the study in general: CMV- and Gag-responding cells had lower TCRbeta richness than CD3/CD28-responding cells. Degenerate expanded CDR3beta sequences were enriched among CMV- and Gag-responding cells.

Stimulation used about 10 ug/mL lysate from CMV-infected fibroblasts. Sorted nonresponding memory CD4+ T cells were CD40L-negative, CD69-negative, CD45RO-high. The immunoSEQ assay was version 4, run in survey mode. Using immunoSEQ multiplex PCR, the repertoire was profiled, and TCRdb retains in-frame clones only, with some absent. The data show some 48,000 clones, 70% to 80% seen once. The germline V and J ends were trimmed by 2 bases and 6 bases, with 10 bases remaining between them. CDR3 length: 14 amino acids. Germline CDR1 is SEHNR and CDR2 is FQNEAQ (reference sequence). With respect to this clone: Its antigen is unidentified.

The chain uses TRBV7-9 and TRBJ2-2; unclear D gene. The source material was CD4+ T cells sorted from PBMCs after approximately 19-hour stimulation, sampled from a patient who received antiretroviral therapy. The clonotype originates from an adult man with HIV who was CMV-seropositive. Written as DNA, the CDR3 is TGTGCCAGCAGCTTATTAGGCCGGTCCGGGGAGCTGTTTTTT. It is translated as CASSLLGRSGELFF. The entire variable domain, with the rest obtained from reference TRBV7-9 and TRBJ2-2, is as follows: DTGVSQNPRHKITKRGQNVTFRCDPISEHNRLYWYRQTLGQGPEFLTYFQNEAQLEKSRLLSDRFSAERPKGSFSTLEIQRTEQGDSAMYLCASSLLGRSGELFFGEGSRLTVL.